This T cell receptor (beta chain) was identified in a study of cytomegalovirus exposure and HLA in healthy donors. The PCR contained 60 Vbeta and 13 Jbeta primers. The assay was immunoSEQ multiplex PCR, and TCRdb's table has in-frame clones only and misses some. Of about 200,000 clones listed, roughly four fifths are singletons. From germline, CDR1 is SNHLY and CDR2 FYNNEI. Trimming shortened V by 2 bases and J by 1 base, and 8 bases separated the two germline ends. The CDR3 runs 14 residues. Sequences were obtained from PBMCs. The TCR comes from a woman in her forties or fifties in good health and CMV-seropositive. The V gene is TRBV2, the J gene TRBJ2-5; D remains unclear. The CDR3 loop reads CASSEKARQETQYF. DNA of the CDR3: TGTGCCAGCAGTGAAAAAGCTCGCCAAGAGACCCAGTACTTC.